This T cell receptor beta chain was retrieved from a study of cytomegalovirus exposure and HLA in healthy donors (dated 2017 in TCRdb). About the full investigation: An earlier analysis of 550 to 700 of the donors reported approximately 300 Gb of sequence data and roughly 100 million unique TCR beta sequences from 150 million to 200 million T cells. Among the roughly 400 genotyped donors, about 85% belonged to the genetic ancestry cluster associated with self-reported Caucasian donors. Typing coverage varied by locus: 629-630 donors for A, B, C, DRB1 and DQB1; under 550 for DQA1; more than 600 for DPA1; more than 450 for DPB1. High-throughput TCR immunosequencing, statistical association of individual TCRs with disease status, and machine learning were combined to predict cytomegalovirus infection status. Every discovery cohort repertoire had been produced on one sequencing platform. Rather than using new phenotypic data, the later analysis identified candidate immune exposures from TCR beta sequences and from how often those sequences occurred across donors. A later genetic analysis took genome-wide SNP genotypes for about 55% of the roughly 700 donors and used that subset as a discovery cohort. An earlier analysis of around 640 of the donors used high-throughput TCR beta sequencing to judge whether each TCR beta V gene segment behaved as functional or pseudogenic. The T cell repertoires of under 700 subjects were profiled by immunosequencing and related to cytomegalovirus serostatus. Among roughly 400 genotyped donors of the cohort, an average of roughly 230,000 unique TCR beta nucleotide sequences was sequenced per donor, of which about 18% were non-productive. Donor age, sex, ethnicity and CMV serostatus were compiled alongside the repertoire data. A separate validation cohort of over 95 different subjects was used in addition to the approximately 700-subject first cohort. The study aimed to test whether cataloging public T cell receptors could reveal signatures of past pathogen exposure. Both class I and class II loci were covered by HLA typing, at four-digit resolution. To study patterns of TCR occurrence, a later analysis re-analyzed previously published TCR beta repertoires from several hundred donors and added high-resolution HLA genotyping. Four or five DR-DQ haplotypes were handled as single units for association and clustering, since linkage in the cohort was strong. An early release that covered around 590 HLA-typed donors contained around 300 gigabases of sequencing data and 75 million to 100 million unique TCR sequences. What the work shows at the level of the full study, not this receptor alone: The cohort was sequenced for TCR beta chains only, and without alpha or paired-chain data the features that could be detected were limited. Strong co-occurrence of HLA alleles, especially DR and DQ, made assigning TCR associations to individual alleles difficult. The 87-base-pair reads could not distinguish some IMGT-functional V segments, including TRBV6-2 and TRBV6-3, so those segments were excluded. CMV serostatus was the only immune exposure information available for the cohort. According to the authors, the approach could potentially be generalized to other disease states and immunological phenotypes. In an earlier analysis of more than 500 of the donors, most TCR beta V segments appeared in productive rearrangements about 87% or about 30% of the time, broadly matching IMGT annotations. The presence/absence analyses assumed that sequencing depth was roughly uniform across donors, and that assumption may not be true. Most TCR sequences were seen in very few donors, while some public TCRs were found in many individuals. Compared with the 666-donor mean, donors in an Asian-associated ancestry cluster had fewer N-insertions in productive TCRs, according to a later genetic analysis. Linkage disequilibrium might explain the correlated functional status among segregating V segments, but an unknown experimental factor could not be excluded. A further reported finding was that TCR beta sequences accurately predicted the HLA-A and HLA-B alleles for most subjects in the first cohort. A later analysis found that TCR association rates varied across HLA loci, with DRB1 alleles showing the most associated TCRs and HLA-C alleles the fewest. In a later analysis, HLA-associated TCR beta chains were found to be more clonally expanded and to have lower generation probabilities than equally common non-associated chains. At a false discovery rate of 0.05, a later analysis linked 16,951 TCR beta sequences to specific HLA alleles. A later analysis reported that several top co-occurrence clusters appeared linked to parvovirus B19, influenza, CMV and Epstein-Barr virus. A few of the identified cytomegalovirus-associated TCR beta chains were confirmed in vitro to be specific for cytomegalovirus antigens. Roughly 17 rarely observed V segments, including chromosome 9 orphons, were excluded from the earlier analysis of several hundred of the donors because counts were too low. The classifier was reported to diagnose cytomegalovirus status with high specificity and sensitivity in both the original cohort and the validation cohort. A cluster of highly shared sequence variants was judged likely to be a technical artifact of the sequencing pipeline. V-gene and J-gene trimming of TCR beta chains was associated with a missense DCLRE1C variant in a later genetic analysis, and the association was replicated in an independent cohort. In a later analysis, most CMV-associated TCR beta chains were found to appear HLA-restricted, with HLA associations seemingly driven largely by CMV exposure. The study gave a list of 150 to 200 TCR beta chains associated with cytomegalovirus. HLA typing was unavailable for some donors at each locus, so association tests used only the typed subset.

Of note for this clone: There is no known antigen for this receptor. No base qualities exist here, and no much larger clone lies one base off it.

In total, roughly 710 healthy bone marrow donors made up the cohort. All cohort members were sampled while nominally healthy, although unrecorded immune exposures were likely present. The donor was CMV seropositive and was included in the group of approximately 310 seropositive cohort members. Each donor provided a peripheral blood sample, and peripheral blood mononuclear cells were used for TCR beta sequencing. Genomic DNA extraction from the blood cell samples was performed with the Qiagen DNeasy Blood Extraction Kit. Spanning cysteine to phenylalanine, the CDR3 consists of 16 amino acids. The entry retains the CDR3 DNA only, 48 bases that are in frame from base 1. Library generation was performed with the immunoSEQ multiplex PCR assay. A mixture of 60 forward primers for TCR Vbeta segments and 13 reverse primers for TCR Jbeta segments was used in the multiplex PCR. A multiplex PCR assay on genomic DNA amplified the CDR3 region of rearranged TCR beta genes. The amplified TCR beta libraries were sequenced on the Illumina HiSeq System as 87-base-pair reads. Turning to the authors' computational methods: A later analysis tallied 70 million to 100 million unique TCR beta chains across the 650 to 750 repertoires, and approximately 9.9 million of those chains were shared by two or more donors. Raw reads were error-corrected and collapsed into unique sequences by a nearest-neighbor algorithm in which closely related sequences were merged to remove PCR and sequencing errors. To assign V, D and J gene segments, CDR3 sequences were aligned to IMGT reference sequences. For a sequence to be retained, a match of at least six nucleotides was required to both a V gene segment and a J gene segment. Rearrangements were classified as productive when the CDR3 lacked stop codons and remained in frame with V and J, and all other rearrangements were classified as non-productive. CDR3 was defined according to IMGT convention as the region running from the second conserved V-encoded cysteine to the conserved J-encoded phenylalanine. In an earlier analysis of around 600 of the donors, sequences lacking an unambiguous match to a single V gene segment were excluded. In an earlier analysis of some 590 of the donors, a V segment was called functional when productive rearrangements were above 56.7%, and segregating when the standard deviation between donors exceeded 5%. A statistical classification framework was built to diagnose cytomegalovirus status from the catalog of TCR beta chain sequences. In a later analysis, TCR nucleotide sequences were compared against IMGT/GENE-DB human TR gene sequences so that V and J genes could be assigned. Using the TCRdist pipeline, a later analysis assigned CDR3 sequences along with most-parsimonious VDJ recombination scenarios. In a later analysis, each TCR beta chain was defined by its CDR3 amino acid sequence together with its V-gene family, and reads lacking a unique V-gene family were excluded. As a way to deal with suspected cross-contamination and a sequencing artifact, a later analysis dropped 450 to 600 nucleotide sequences that were highly shared and had low generation probability. A later analysis calculated a clonal expansion index for each public chain from normalized within-repertoire ranks of inferred template counts. Generation probabilities in a later analysis came from a VDJ recombination model fitted to out-of-frame rearrangements, and those results were checked against IGoR. A later analysis scored TCR-TCR, TCR-HLA and TCR-CMV co-occurrence with hypergeometric tests, applying a repertoire-size bias correction to TCR pairs. A later analysis estimated false discovery rates by permuting HLA or CMV assignments 20 times. In a later analysis, co-occurring TCRs were grouped using DBSCAN, with TCRdist sequence similarity added in when clustering inside HLA-allele-positive subsets. Repertoires with fewer than 30,000 or more than 120,000 public chains, plus five repertoires with anomalous nucleotide sharing, were excluded from co-occurrence clustering. The source is immuneACCESS, and TCRdb retained only in-frame sequences with V and J called. Part of the clones is not carried over; for the studies checked, unresolved V genes explain less than half of this, and the remainder is unexplained. The V and J calls and clone size are taken from that table; D and trimming were inferred from the DNA. This sample has roughly 150,000 clones in its table, and around 83% of those were observed once. Just over 2.5% of the sample lies in the top ten.

Sequenced sample: PBMCs. This receptor was obtained from a man aged 30 to 45 in good health and CMV-seropositive. The rearrangement combines TRBV21-1 with TRBJ2-2; the table's D call TRBD1 went unverified against the DNA. TRBV21-1 is shown as a pseudogene. The CDR3 is CASTYLDRGRAGELFF. Here is the DNA: TGTGCCAGCACGTACCTGGACAGGGGGCGCGCCGGGGAGCTGTTTTTT.